Sequencing of this T cell receptor (beta chain) was carried out in a study of CD8+CD57+ T cells in acquired aplastic anemia. Study conclusions and caveats: Among patients, CD8+CD57+ cells displayed less diversity than the total CD4+ and CD8+ pools did. Researchers reported that CD8+ Simpson's diversity was not significantly different in patients versus controls. Patients and controls were found to share twenty-nine CD8+ CDR3 sequences.

Patients sequenced had flow cytometry evidence of CD8+CD57+ cell expansion. Every patient was diagnosed with severe acquired aplastic anemia. Once CD8+CD57+ cells had been bead-enriched, they gave a mean 1.6 ug DNA. This clonotype occurred once. Its antigen is undetermined. Genomic DNA, serving as template, underwent TCR beta VDJ and CDR3 profiling. TCRdb passed the reads through MiXCR, listing each CDR3 protein once. There are 15,000 to 20,000 distinct CDR3 sequences in the sample; 30% to 45% occur only once, and 80% to 90% lies in the top ten. The trim removed 4 bases at V and 5 bases at J, leaving 7 bases unmatched. Per germline, CDR1 GTSNPN and CDR2 SVGIG (reference sequence). The CDR3 sequence is 13 residues long.

The V and J genes are TRBV30 and TRBJ2-5, with TRBD2 identical over 7 bases. The TCR was taken from a human donor with aplastic anemia. The sample was CD8+CD57+ T cells sorted from PBMCs. Specified subset: bead-enriched CD8+CD57+ effector memory T cells from SAA patients. CDR3 loop: CAWNYGRFETQYF. Written as DNA, the CDR3 is TGTGCCTGGAATTACGGGAGGTTTGAGACCCAGTACTTC.